The 24 T cell receptor beta chains below come from one sample, sequenced in a study of CD8+CD57+ T cells in acquired aplastic anemia (dated by TCRdb to between 2017 and 2018). These reads were obtained on an Illumina HiSeq 2000. Profiling of TCR beta VDJ combinations and CDR3 sequences used genomic DNA as the template. TCRdb reanalyzed the raw reads on its own, using fastp at Q25 for trimming and MiXCR for clone calling, and kept in-frame beta chains. Rows are combined by CDR3 protein, so each entry shows the most common genes and DNA. This sample is represented by about 180,000 distinct CDR3 sequences; nearly 65% of them were singletons. Together, the top ten hold more than 40% of the sample. Patients chosen for sequencing had shown expansion of CD8+CD57+ cells by flow cytometry. Sequenced input: sorted CD4+, CD8+, or CD8+CD57+ T cells (not recorded which) from PBMCs. The origin of the receptors is a human donor with aplastic anemia.

On this clonotype itself: One end of the junction varies from germline; a read error may be responsible. The chain joins TRBV7-9 to TRBJ2-3; D gene ambiguous. Germline CDR1 and CDR2: SEHNR and FQNEAQ (reference sequence). The CDR3 runs 13 residues. DNA for the CDR3: TGTGCCGGCAGCTTACCGGTGGTAGATACGCAGTATTTT. Translated: CAGSLPVVDTQYF.

This clonotype appeared many times. The chain recombines TRBV10-3 with TRBJ2-1; the match to TRBD2 covers 8 bases. Germline trimming cut 5 bases from V and 5 bases from J; bases unmatched to any gene: 5. The germline gives CDR1 ENHRY, CDR2 SYGVKD. The length of the CDR3 is 14 residues. The CDR3, as DNA: TGTGCCATCAGTACCCTTAGCGGGAACAATGAGCAGTTCTTC. Translation gives CAISTLSGNNEQFF.

The chain joins TRBV7-8 to TRBJ1-1; D gene unclear. V lost 4 bases, J lost 0 bases, and 6 bases lay in between. This CDR3 comprises 13 residues. Germline V CDR1 and CDR2: SGHVS, FQNEAQ. DNA for the CDR3: TGTGCCAGCAGCTCCCTGATGAACACTGAAGCTTTCTTT. Its protein product is CASSSLMNTEAFF.

This chain links TRBV7-3 with TRBJ2-1, with unresolved D. The CDR3 runs to 14 residues. Per the germline V gene, CDR1 is SGHTA and CDR2 is FQGTGA. V lost 5 bases and J 8 bases, leaving 16 bases between the germline ends. CDR3 amino acids: CASSLLGLSDEQFF. CDR3 sequence (DNA): TGTGCCAGCAGCCTACTGGGCTTAAGCGATGAGCAGTTCTTC.

The V and J genes are TRBV7-2 and TRBJ2-7, with a tentative D call TRBD2 (6 bases). V lost 1 base and J 6 bases, leaving 13 bases between the germline ends. The CDR3 is 14 amino acids. CDR1 is SGHTA and CDR2 is FQGNSA in the germline V gene. Written as DNA, the CDR3 is TGTGCCAGCAGCTTAGGTCGCGGGGAGGCCGAGCAGTACTTC. Translating it yields CASSLGRGEAEQYF.

This sequence joins TRBV11-3 and TRBJ1-1; no reliable D call. The CDR3 is made up of 13 amino acids. The germline V gene encodes CDR1 SGHNT and CDR2 YENEEA. Deletions cut 8 bases from V and 4 bases from J, with 14 bases between. The CDR3: CASGRPPSTEAFF. CDR3 coding DNA: TGTGCCAGCGGCAGACCCCCGAGCACTGAAGCTTTCTTT. The complete variable domain, with remaining parts taken from reference TRBV11-3 and TRBJ1-1, reads EAGVVQSPRYKIIEKKQPVAFWCNPISGHNTLYWYLQNLGQGPELLIRYENEEAVDDSQLPKDRFSAERLKGVDSTLKIQPAELGDSAVYLCASGRPPSTEAFFGQGTRLTVV.

This clonotype was observed once. V usage is TRBV20-1 and J usage is TRBJ2-6; a weak D match, TRBD2 (5 bases). The germline V gene encodes CDR1 DFQATT and CDR2 SNEGSKA (reference sequence). CDR3 length equals 14 residues. V dropped 3 bases and J dropped 0 bases, with 6 bases sitting between them. The CDR3 coding sequence is TGCAGTGCTAGGGGAGCCTCTGGGGCCAACGTCCTGACTTTC. Encoded protein: CSARGASGANVLTF.

For the CDR3, the DNA is TGTGCCAGCAGCTTAGCACAGGCCTTGAATTCACCCCTCCACTTT. Protein product: CASSLAQALNSPLHF. The chain couples TRBV7-6 to TRBJ1-6; D might be TRBD1 (5 bases). The ends were cut back, 0 bases at V and 7 bases at J, with 10 bases in the middle. This CDR3 comprises 15 residues. Germline assignment: CDR1 SGHVS and CDR2 FNYEAQ.

This clonotype was observed at least ten times. The chain couples TRBV19 to TRBJ1-2; 9 nucleotides line up with TRBD1. Trimming took 10 bases from V and 4 from J; bases not matched to a gene: 10. This CDR3 has 14 residues. The germline V gene encodes CDR1 LNHDA and CDR2 SQIVND (reference sequence). Written as DNA, the CDR3 is TGTGCCACCACAATGACAGGGGGAATCTATGGCTACACCTTC. Encoded protein: CATTMTGGIYGYTF.

This chain links TRBV2 with TRBJ1-2; 7 nucleotides line up with TRBD1. With 5 bases clipped from V and 2 bases from J, the junction kept 5 bases outside the gene matches. From germline, CDR1 is SNHLY and CDR2 FYNNEI. This CDR3 has 14 residues. CDR3 in amino acids: CASSSKQGNYGYTF. As DNA, the CDR3 is TGTGCCAGCAGTAGTAAACAGGGGAACTATGGCTACACCTTC.

This clonotype has just a few counts. The rearrangement joins TRBV7-2 to TRBJ1-3, with 10 positions matching TRBD1. The CDR3 consists of 16 residues. Germline values: CDR1 SGHTA, CDR2 FQGNSA. The trim removed 1 base at V and 5 bases at J, leaving 5 bases unmatched. The CDR3 loop reads CASSLGRQGARNTIYF. The CDR3 nucleotides are TGTGCCAGCAGCTTAGGTAGACAGGGGGCGCGAAACACCATATATTTT.

With respect to this clonotype: At one boundary the junction diverges from the germline segment, which might be a read error. The chain couples TRBV7-9 to TRBJ2-7; D remains unclear. The CDR3 totals 13 residues. CDR1 is SEHNR, CDR2 FQNEAQ, per germline (reference sequence). The CDR3 nucleotides are TGTGCCAGCACCCCAGACTGGTCCTACGAGCAGTGCTTC. Translating gives CASTPDWSYEQCF.

In this sample, this clonotype turned up many times. The chain recombines TRBV5-1 with TRBJ2-5, with D perhaps TRBD1 or TRBD2 (5 bases each). The CDR3 length is 15 residues. CDR1 and CDR2 (germline): SGHRS, YFSETQ. Trimming shortened V by 0 bases and J by 3 bases, and 12 bases separated the two germline ends. CDR3 in amino acids: CASSLGTGTEETQYF. The CDR3 nucleotides read TGCGCCAGCAGCTTGGGGACCGGGACCGAAGAGACCCAGTACTTC.

The chain employs TRBV9 and TRBJ2-5, with 8 bases aligning to TRBD2. The V gene end was trimmed by 3 bases and the J gene end by 5 bases; junction bases not matched to a gene: 9. The CDR3 sequence is 15 residues long. CDR1 is SGDLS and CDR2 is YYNGEE in the germline V gene. The CDR3 sequence: CASSAFSGGWETQYF. The CDR3 nucleotides read TGTGCCAGCAGCGCCTTCAGCGGGGGCTGGGAGACCCAGTACTTC.

V gene TRBV2 combines with J gene TRBJ2-4; 10 positions agree with TRBD1. Trimming cost V 6 bases and J 2 bases; bases outside gene matches: 7. The CDR3 contains 16 residues. CDR1 is SNHLY, CDR2 FYNNEI, per germline. CDR3 sequence: CASSRTGGGPKNIQYF. The CDR3 DNA reads as TGTGCCAGCAGCCGGACAGGGGGGGGGCCCAAAAACATTCAGTACTTC.

This clonotype was found many times. The chain couples TRBV20-1 to TRBJ2-7; D may be TRBD2 (5 bases). CDR3 size: 11 residues. In germline, CDR1 is DFQATT, CDR2 SNEGSKA (reference sequence). V lost 6 bases and J 9 bases, leaving 15 bases between the germline ends. The CDR3: CSARRERGQYF. For the CDR3, the DNA is TGCAGTGCCAGACGGGAACGGGGGCAGTACTTC.

This clonotype was found many times. The chain uses TRBV9 and TRBJ2-1, with 8 bases matching TRBD2. Per germline, CDR1 SGDLS and CDR2 YYNGEE. Trimming took 0 bases from V and 7 from J; bases not matched to a gene: 12. CDR3 length equals 17 residues. In nucleotides, the CDR3 is TGTGCCAGCAGCGTAGCTTGGGGTCGGGGGGGCCGGAATGAGCAGTTCTTC. Amino acids: CASSVAWGRGGRNEQFF.

The CDR3, as DNA: TGTGCCAGCAGCCTGGGGACTAGCGGGTATTTT. Residues: CASSLGTSGYF. The rearrangement uses TRBV5-4 and TRBJ2-3; TRBD2 matches at 11 bases. The CDR3 contains 11 residues. Germline V lookup: CDR1 SGHNT, CDR2 YYREEE (reference sequence). J gave up 14 bases and V 4 bases, and 3 bases lay outside the gene matches.

As concerns this clonotype: Mismatch with germline at one junction end may stem from a read error. The CDR3: CASSYQGQPTPYEQYF. In nucleotides, the CDR3 is TGTGCCAGCAGTTACCAGGGACAACCGACTCCCTACGAGCAGTACTTC. The V gene is TRBV10-3, the J gene TRBJ2-7; perhaps TRBD1 as D (6 bases). Germline V gives CDR1 ENHRY, CDR2 SYGVKD. The CDR3 totals 16 residues.

To note about this clonotype: Given a much more abundant clone one base away, this may be a read error. V is TRBV6-1 and J is TRBJ1-4; 9 nucleotides align to TRBD1. The V gene's germline CDR1 is MNHNS and CDR2 SASEGT. The CDR3 extends over 13 amino acids. The CDR3 protein is CASGGQGNENLFF. CDR3 coding DNA: TGTGCCAGCGGGGGACAGGGCAATGAAAACCTGTTTTTT.

The chain carries TRBV7-2 and TRBJ2-5, with TRBD1 matching over 9 bases. The germline V gene encodes CDR1 SGHTA and CDR2 FQGNSA. Trimming took 5 bases from V and 5 from J; bases not matched to a gene: 6. CDR3 size: 14 residues. The CDR3 DNA reads as TGTGCCAGCAGCCTCAACAGGGGGCGGGAGACCCAGTACTTC. This sequence encodes CASSLNRGRETQYF.

The chain links TRBV24-1 to TRBJ2-3; D call uncertain. Per the germline V gene, CDR1 is KGHDR and CDR2 is SFDVKD. Trimming took off 3 bases at V and 6 bases at J, with 9 bases between the two ends. This CDR3 contains 13 residues. In DNA form, the CDR3 reads TGTGCCACCAGTGATCCGTTTATGGATACGCAGTATTTT. Translated, it gives CATSDPFMDTQYF.

The genes are TRBV10-3 and TRBJ2-7, with 9 bases matching TRBD1. The CDR3 has 13 amino acids. V shed 6 bases, J shed 5 bases, and the junction held 5 bases outside the gene matches. Per germline, CDR1 ENHRY and CDR2 SYGVKD. The CDR3 region has the DNA TGTGCCATCAGGGGGACAGGGAGCGACGAGCAGTACTTC. Its translation: CAIRGTGSDEQYF.

The genes are TRBV7-8 and TRBJ2-5; 9 bases map to TRBD2. Germline CDR1 reads SGHVS; CDR2 reads FQNEAQ. This CDR3 region has 17 residues. With V trimmed by 1 base and J by 4 bases, 10 bases remained unmatched. CDR3 loop: CASSLGGSAGGLETQYF. The CDR3 DNA reads as TGTGCCAGCAGCTTAGGTGGTTCGGCGGGGGGGCTAGAGACCCAGTACTTC. Full variable domain (outside the CDR3, taken from reference TRBV7-8 and TRBJ2-5): GAGVSQSPRYKVAKRGQDVALRCDPISGHVSLFWYQQALGQGPEFLTYFQNEAQLDKSGLPSDRFFAERPEGSVSTLKIQRTQQEDSAVYLCASSLGGSAGGLETQYFGPGTRLLVL.